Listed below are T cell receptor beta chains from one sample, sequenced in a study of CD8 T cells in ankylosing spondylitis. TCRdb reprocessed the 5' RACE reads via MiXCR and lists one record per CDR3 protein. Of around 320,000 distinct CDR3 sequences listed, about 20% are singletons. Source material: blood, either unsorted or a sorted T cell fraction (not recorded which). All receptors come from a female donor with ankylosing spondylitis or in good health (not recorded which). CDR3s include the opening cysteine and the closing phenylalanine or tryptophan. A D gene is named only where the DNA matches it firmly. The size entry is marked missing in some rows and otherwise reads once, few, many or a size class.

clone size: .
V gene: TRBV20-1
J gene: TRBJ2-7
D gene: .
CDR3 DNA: TGCAGTGCTAGACCGGGGAACCACGAGCAGTACTTC
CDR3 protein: CSARPGNHEQYF

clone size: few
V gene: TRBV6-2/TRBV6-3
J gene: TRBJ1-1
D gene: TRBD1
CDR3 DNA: TGTGCCAGCAGTTCGCAGGGACAGGTTTTCATGAACACTGAAGCTTTCTTT
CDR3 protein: CASSSQGQVFMNTEAFF

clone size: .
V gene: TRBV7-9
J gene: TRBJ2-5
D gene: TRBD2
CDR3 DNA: TGTGCCAGCAGCCCGAGACTAGCGGGTGGCCAAGAGACCCAGTACTTC
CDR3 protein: CASSPRLAGGQETQYF

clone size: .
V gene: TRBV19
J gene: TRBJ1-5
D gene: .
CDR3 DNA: TGTGCCAGTAGTATAACCGCGGCACAGGGAAGCAATCAGCCCCAGCATTTT
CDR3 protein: CASSITAAQGSNQPQHF

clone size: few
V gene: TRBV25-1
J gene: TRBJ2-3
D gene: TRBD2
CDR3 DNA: TGTGCCAGCAGTGCCTGGACTAGCGGGAGCACAGATACGCAGTATTTT
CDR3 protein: CASSAWTSGSTDTQYF

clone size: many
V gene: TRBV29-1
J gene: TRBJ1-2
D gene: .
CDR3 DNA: TGCAGCGTTGAAAAAGTAGGGTCCGGCTACACCTTC
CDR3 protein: CSVEKVGSGYTF

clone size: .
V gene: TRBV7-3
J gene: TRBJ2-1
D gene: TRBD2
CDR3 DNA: TGTGCCAGCAGCTCTAGCGGGAGTATCGATGAGCAGTTCTTC
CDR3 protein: CASSSSGSIDEQFF

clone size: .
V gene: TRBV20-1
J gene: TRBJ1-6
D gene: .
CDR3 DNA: TGCAGTGCTAGTGCGGGCCGCGATTCACCCCTCCACTTT
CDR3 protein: CSASAGRDSPLHF

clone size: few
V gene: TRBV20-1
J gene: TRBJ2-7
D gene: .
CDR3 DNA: TGCAGTGCTCGGGGAGGGGGGTACGAGCAGTACTTC
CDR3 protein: CSARGGGYEQYF

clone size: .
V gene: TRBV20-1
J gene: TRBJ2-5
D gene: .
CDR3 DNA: TGCAGTGCCAAGTCCACTCAGGAGATCCAAGAGACCCAGTACTTC
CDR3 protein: CSAKSTQEIQETQYF

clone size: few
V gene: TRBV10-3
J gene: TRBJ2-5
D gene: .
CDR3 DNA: TGTGCCATCAGTGAGTCGGACAGAGAAGAGACCCAGTACTTC
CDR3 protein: CAISESDREETQYF

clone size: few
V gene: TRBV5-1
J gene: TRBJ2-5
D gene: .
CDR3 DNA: TGCGCCAGCAGCTTGGCGGGAGCTACGACACCACAAGAGACCCAGTACTTC
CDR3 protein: CASSLAGATTPQETQYF

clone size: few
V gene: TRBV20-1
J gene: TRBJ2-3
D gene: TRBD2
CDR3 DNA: TGCAGTGCTAGAGGGGGACTAGCGGGCCCTAGCACAGATACGCAGTATTTT
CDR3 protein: CSARGGLAGPSTDTQYF

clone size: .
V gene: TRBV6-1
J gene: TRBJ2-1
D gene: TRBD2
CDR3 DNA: TGTGCCAGCAGGCCCGGGAGGGGGTTGAATGAGCAGTTCTTC
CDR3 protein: CASRPGRGLNEQFF

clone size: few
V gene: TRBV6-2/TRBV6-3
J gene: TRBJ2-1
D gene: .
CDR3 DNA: TGTGCCAGCAGTTACCCCCCGACAAACCTTAGGCGTGGGTACAATGAGCAGTTCTTC
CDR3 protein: CASSYPPTNLRRGYNEQFF

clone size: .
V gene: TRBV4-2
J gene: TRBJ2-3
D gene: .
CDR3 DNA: TGTGCCAGCAGCTCAGAGGAGAGCGGGTCTAGCACAGATACGCAGTATTTT
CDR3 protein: CASSSEESGSSTDTQYF

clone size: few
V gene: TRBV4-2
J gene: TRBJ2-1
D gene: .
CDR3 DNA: TGTGCCAGCAGCCAAGGGTCGAGGGTAGACGTGCAGTTCTTC
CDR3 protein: CASSQGSRVDVQFF

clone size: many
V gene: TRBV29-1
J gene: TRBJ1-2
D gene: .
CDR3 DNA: TGCAGCGCGATGGGAGAGAACTATGGCTACACCTTC
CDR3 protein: CSAMGENYGYTF

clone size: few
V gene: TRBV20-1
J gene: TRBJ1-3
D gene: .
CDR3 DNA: TGCAGTGCCATCGGACAGGGAAACACCATATATTTT
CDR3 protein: CSAIGQGNTIYF

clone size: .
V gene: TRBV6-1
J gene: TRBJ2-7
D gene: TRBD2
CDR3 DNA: TGTGCCAGCAGGGTTAGCGGGAGGAACTACGAGCAGTACTTC
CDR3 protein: CASRVSGRNYEQYF

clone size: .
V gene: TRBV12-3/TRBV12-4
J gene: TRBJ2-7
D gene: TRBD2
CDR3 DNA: TGTGCCAGCAGACCCGGGAGGTCCTACGAGCAGTACTTC
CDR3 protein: CASRPGRSYEQYF

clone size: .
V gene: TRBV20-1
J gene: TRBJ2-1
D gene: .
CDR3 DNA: TGCAGGTGGGACCACCTCATCCATGAGCAGTTCTTC
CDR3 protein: CRWDHLIHEQFF

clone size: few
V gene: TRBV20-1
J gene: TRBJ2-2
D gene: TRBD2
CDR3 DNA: TGCAGTGCTAGAAGGGACTTACTAGCGGCCGGGGAGCTGTTTTTT
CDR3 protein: CSARRDLLAAGELFF

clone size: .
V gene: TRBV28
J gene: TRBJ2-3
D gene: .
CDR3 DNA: TGTGCCAGCAGGGGGCTAACAGATACGCAGTATTTT
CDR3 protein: CASRGLTDTQYF

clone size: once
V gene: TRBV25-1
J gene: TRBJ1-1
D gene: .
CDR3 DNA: TGTGCCAGCAGTGACAGGGGCCTTGTCGCTTTCTTT
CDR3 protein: CASSDRGLVAFF

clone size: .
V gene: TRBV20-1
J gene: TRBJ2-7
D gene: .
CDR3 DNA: TGCAGTGCTAGAGATGGGGGGGCAAGTCCCTACGAGCAGTACTTC
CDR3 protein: CSARDGGASPYEQYF

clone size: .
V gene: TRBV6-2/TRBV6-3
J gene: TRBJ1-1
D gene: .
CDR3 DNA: TGTGCCAGCAGTTACCCCCCTGGGTGGGACGAGGCCGGCATGAACACTGAAGCTTTCTTT
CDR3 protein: CASSYPPGWDEAGMNTEAFF

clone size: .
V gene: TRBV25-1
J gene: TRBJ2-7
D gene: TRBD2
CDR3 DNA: TGTGCCAGCAGTGTAACCGGGACTAGCGGGAACCTGCAGTACTTC
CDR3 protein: CASSVTGTSGNLQYF

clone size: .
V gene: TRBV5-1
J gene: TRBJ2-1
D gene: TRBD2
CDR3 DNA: TGCGCCAGCAGCTTTTTCCCCGGGGGGGAGGGGAATGAGCAGTTCTTC
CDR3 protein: CASSFFPGGEGNEQFF

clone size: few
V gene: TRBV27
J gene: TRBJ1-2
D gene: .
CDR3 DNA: TGTGCCAGCAGTGCTATCCGGGGAGGCGGCTACACCTTC
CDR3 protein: CASSAIRGGGYTF

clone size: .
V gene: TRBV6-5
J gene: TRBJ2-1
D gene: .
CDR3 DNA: TGTGCCAGCAGTTATGGTAGGGGTTTGAGCTCCTACAATGAGCAGTTCTTC
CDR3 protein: CASSYGRGLSSYNEQFF

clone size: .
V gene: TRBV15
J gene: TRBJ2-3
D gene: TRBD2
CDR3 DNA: TGTGCCACCAGCAGAGTAGCGGGGCCCACAGATACGCAGTATTTT
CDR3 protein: CATSRVAGPTDTQYF

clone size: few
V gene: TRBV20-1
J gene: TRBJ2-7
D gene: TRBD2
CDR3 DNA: TGCAGTGCCCTTCTCGGGAGGGCCTACGAGCAGTACTTC
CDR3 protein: CSALLGRAYEQYF

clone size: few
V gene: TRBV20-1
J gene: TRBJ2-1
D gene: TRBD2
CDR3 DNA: TGCAGTGGGACTAGCGGGACCTACAATGAGCAGTTCTTC
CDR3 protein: CSGTSGTYNEQFF

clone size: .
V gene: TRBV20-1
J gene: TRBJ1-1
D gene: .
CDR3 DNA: TGCAGTGGGAGCCAAGGGGACACTGAAGCTTTCTTT
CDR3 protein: CSGSQGDTEAFF

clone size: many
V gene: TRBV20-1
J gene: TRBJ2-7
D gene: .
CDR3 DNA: TGCAGTGCTAGAGATAGTAGCGGAACATACGAGCAGTACTTC
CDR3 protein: CSARDSSGTYEQYF

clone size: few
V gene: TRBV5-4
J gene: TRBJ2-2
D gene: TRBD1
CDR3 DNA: TGTGCCCTACAGGGGTACACCGGGGAGCTGTTTTTT
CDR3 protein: CALQGYTGELFF

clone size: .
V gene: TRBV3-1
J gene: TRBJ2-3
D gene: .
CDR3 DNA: TGTGCCAGCAGCGGGGGCCGCACAGATACGCAGTATTTT
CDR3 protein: CASSGGRTDTQYF

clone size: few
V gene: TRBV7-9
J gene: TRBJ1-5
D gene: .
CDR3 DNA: TGTGCCAGCAGCAAAGGGGAGTGGGGGCCCCAGCATTTT
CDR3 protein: CASSKGEWGPQHF

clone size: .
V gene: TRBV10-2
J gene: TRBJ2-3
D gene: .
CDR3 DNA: TGCGCCAGCAGTGAGTCCGGAGGACCATCCACAGATACGCAGTATTTT
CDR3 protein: CASSESGGPSTDTQYF

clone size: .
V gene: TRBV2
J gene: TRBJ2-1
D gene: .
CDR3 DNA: TGTGCCAGCAGTGAAGCCGATCCTTCCTACAATGAGCAGTTCTTC
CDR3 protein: CASSEADPSYNEQFF

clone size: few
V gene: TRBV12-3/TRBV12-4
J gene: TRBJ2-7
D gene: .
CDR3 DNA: TGTGCCAGCAGTTTATCGGCCCGGGTGGCCGAGCAGTACTTC
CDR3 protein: CASSLSARVAEQYF

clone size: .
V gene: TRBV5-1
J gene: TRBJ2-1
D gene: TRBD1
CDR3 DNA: TGCGCCAGCAGCTTGGGGACAGGGCTGGGTGAGCAGTTCTTC
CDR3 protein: CASSLGTGLGEQFF

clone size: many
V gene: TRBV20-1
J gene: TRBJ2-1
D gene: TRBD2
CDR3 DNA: TGCAGTGTTAGAAGGCTAGCGGGAGCCAATGAGCAGTTCTTC
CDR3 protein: CSVRRLAGANEQFF

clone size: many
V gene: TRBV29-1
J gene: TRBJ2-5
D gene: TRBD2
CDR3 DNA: TGCAGCGTTCAGCGGGGGCTAGAGACCCAGTACTTC
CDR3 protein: CSVQRGLETQYF

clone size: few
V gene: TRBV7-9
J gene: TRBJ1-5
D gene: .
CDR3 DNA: TGTGCCAGCAGCGCGACAGGCAATCAGCCCCAGCATTTT
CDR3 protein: CASSATGNQPQHF

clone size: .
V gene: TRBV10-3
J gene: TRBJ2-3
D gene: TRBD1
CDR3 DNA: TGTGCCATCAGTCCAGGACAGGGGCCGGATACAGATACGCAGTATTTT
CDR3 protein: CAISPGQGPDTDTQYF

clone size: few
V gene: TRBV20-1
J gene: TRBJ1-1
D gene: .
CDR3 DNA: TGTAGTGCTAAGATAACAGACACTGAAGCTTTCTTT
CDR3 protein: CSAKITDTEAFF